Each of the 26 T cell receptor beta chains below was sequenced from the same sample in a study of cytomegalovirus exposure and HLA in healthy donors. PCR used 60 Vbeta primers and 13 Jbeta primers. The method was immunoSEQ multiplex PCR; TCRdb's version includes in-frame clones alone and lacks a portion of them. The table has about 120,000 clones, approximately 8% seen once. Sequenced input: PBMCs. The receptors stem from a woman aged 40 to 49 in good health and CMV-seropositive.

Only a few counts were recorded for this clone. The same CDR3 is also encoded by other DNA sequences in this sample. The V and J genes are TRBV5-1 and TRBJ2-2; D remains ambiguous. The CDR3 has 14 residues. The V gene's germline CDR1 is SGHRS and CDR2 YFSETQ. Between the trimmed V and J ends, which lost 0 bases and 0 bases, there was a span of 3 bases. CDR3 nucleotides: TGCGCCAGCAGCTTGGACACGAACACCGGGGAGCTGTTTTTT. Translation gives CASSLDTNTGELFF. Filled out from reference TRBV5-1 and TRBJ2-2, the complete variable domain reads KAGVTQTPRYLIKTRGQQVTLSCSPISGHRSVSWYQQTPGQGLQFLFEYFSETQRNKGNFPGRFSGRQFSNSRSEMNVSTLELGDSALYLCASSLDTNTGELFFGEGSRLTVL.

The rearrangement joins TRBV6-6 to TRBJ2-1; 8 bases fit TRBD2. The CDR3 contains 12 residues. The germline CDR1 and CDR2 sequences are MNHNY and SVGAGI (reference sequence). J gave up 10 bases and V 6 bases, and 5 bases lay outside the gene matches. CDR3 DNA: TGTGCCAGCAGCACTAGCGGAGGCGAGCAGTTCTTC. Translating it yields CASSTSGGEQFF.

The chain combines TRBV5-4 with TRBJ1-4; D remains ambiguous. V lost 0 bases and J 4 bases, leaving 7 bases between the germline ends. The V gene's germline CDR1 is SGHNT and CDR2 YYREEE (reference sequence). The length of the CDR3 is 14 residues. This chain's CDR3 is CASSLDGLNEKLFF. In DNA form, the CDR3 reads TGTGCCAGCAGCTTGGACGGTCTTAATGAAAAACTGTTTTTT.

This clone occurred once. The chain recombines TRBV15 with TRBJ1-3, with D possibly TRBD1 on 5 matching bases. The germline gives CDR1 LNHNV, CDR2 YYDKDF (reference sequence). The CDR3 consists of 16 residues. V lost 0 bases and J 0 bases, leaving 9 bases between the germline ends. CDR3 DNA sequence: TGTGCCACCAGCAGAGATCGGGGGAACTCTGGAAACACCATATATTTT. Its protein product is CATSRDRGNSGNTIYF. Full variable domain (outside the CDR3, taken from reference TRBV15 and TRBJ1-3): DAMVIQNPRYQVTQFGKPVTLSCSQTLNHNVMYWYQQKSSQAPKLLFHYYDKDFNNEADTPDNFQSRRPNTSFCFLDIRSPGLGDTAMYLCATSRDRGNSGNTIYFGEGSWLTVV.

The CDR3 region is CASSILTGAHGYTF. CDR3 bases: TGTGCCAGCAGCATTCTGACAGGGGCTCATGGCTACACCTTC. The rearrangement uses TRBV9 and TRBJ1-2, with 8 positions matching TRBD1. V gave up 4 bases and J gave up 6 bases; unmatched junction bases: 8. The CDR3 is 14 amino acids. Germline CDR1 SGDLS, CDR2 YYNGEE.

The chain joins TRBV6-4 to TRBJ2-5; TRBD2 might be the D (6 bases). CDR3 length equals 15 residues. Trimming pared 2 bases from V and 4 bases from J, leaving 14 bases between. Looked up from germline, CDR1 is MRHNA and CDR2 is SNTAGT. The CDR3 region is CASSDGAGGRETQYF. CDR3 bases: TGTGCCAGCAGTGACGGAGCGGGTGGGCGAGAGACCCAGTACTTC.

The chain uses TRBV5-4 and TRBJ1-1, with 10 nucleotides matching TRBD1. The V gene end was trimmed by 4 bases and the J gene end by 3 bases; junction bases not matched to a gene: 9. The CDR3 is made up of 16 amino acids. Germline V gives CDR1 SGHNT, CDR2 YYREEE (reference sequence). The CDR3: CASSPQTGGDYTEAFF. The CDR3 region has the DNA TGTGCCAGCAGCCCCCAGACAGGGGGCGACTACACTGAAGCTTTCTTT. Full variable domain (rest looked up from reference TRBV5-4 and TRBJ1-1): ETGVTQSPTHLIKTRGQQVTLRCSSQSGHNTVSWYQQALGQGPQFIFQYYREEENGRGNFPPRFSGLQFPNYSSELNVNALELDDSALYLCASSPQTGGDYTEAFFGQGTRLTVV.

The gene calls are TRBV5-1 and TRBJ2-7; 8 bases are a match to TRBD1. The length of the CDR3 is 14 residues. V gave up 4 bases and J gave up 9 bases; unmatched junction bases: 12. Germline V gene sequence: CDR1 SGHRS, CDR2 YFSETQ. Here the CDR3 DNA reads TGCGCCAGCAGCATGCAGGGGGCCCCCATCGGGCAGTACTTC. Translating gives CASSMQGAPIGQYF.

This clone was seen only a few times. Distinct nucleotide sequences in the sample also encode this CDR3. V is TRBV6-5 and J is TRBJ1-1; unclear D gene. Germline V CDR1 and CDR2: MNHEY, SVGAGI. Between the trimmed V and J ends, which lost 0 bases and 2 bases, there was a span of 4 bases. This CDR3 spans 13 amino acids. The CDR3 spells CASSYSRNTEAFF. The CDR3 region has the DNA TGTGCCAGCAGTTACTCGAGAAACACTGAAGCTTTCTTT.

This clone was observed a handful of times. The chain carries TRBV12-5 and TRBJ1-5, with unresolved D. Germline CDR1 LGHNT, CDR2 FRNRAP. V lost 2 bases and J 7 bases, leaving 6 bases between the germline ends. The CDR3 consists of 12 residues. As DNA, the CDR3 is TGTGCTAGTGGTTTGCTTAGCCAGCCCCAGCATTTT. Its translation: CASGLLSQPQHF.

The chain carries TRBV9 and TRBJ2-1; TRBD2 matches at 12 bases. In germline, CDR1 is SGDLS, CDR2 YYNGEE. Trimming cost V 4 bases and J 12 bases; bases outside gene matches: 14. CDR3 length: 16 residues. Written as DNA, the CDR3 is TGTGCCAGCAGCCCTCAGACTAGCGGGGGCCCCCAGGGGCAGTTCTTC. Translation gives CASSPQTSGGPQGQFF.

This clone was recorded a few times. The J gene is TRBJ1-1, the V gene TRBV6-1, with D possibly TRBD1 on 5 matching bases. The germline V gene has CDR1 MNHNS and CDR2 SASEGT. The CDR3 covers 13 residues. V lost 5 bases and J 0 bases, leaving 7 bases between the germline ends. The CDR3, as DNA: TGTGCCAGCAGTCAGGGATTGAACACTGAAGCTTTCTTT. Translating gives CASSQGLNTEAFF.

This clone was detected only a few times. The genes are TRBV5-4 and TRBJ2-2; maybe TRBD2 (6 bases). Germline V gene sequence: CDR1 SGHNT, CDR2 YYREEE (reference sequence). V was trimmed by 3 bases and J by 5 bases, leaving 17 bases between them. The CDR3 covers 16 residues. This CDR3 reads CASSYYRPRGTGELFF. As DNA, the CDR3 is TGTGCCAGCAGCTACTACAGGCCACGGGGGACCGGGGAGCTGTTTTTT.

The V and J genes are TRBV7-3 and TRBJ1-6; maybe TRBD1 (5 bases). The germline CDR1 and CDR2 sequences are SGHTA and FQGTGA. The CDR3 covers 15 residues. Trimming removed 2 bases from V and 8 bases from J, with 13 bases in between. Here the CDR3 DNA reads TGTGCCAGCAGCTTATCAGCAGGGTATCATTCACCCCTCCACTTT. As protein: CASSLSAGYHSPLHF.

The chain has TRBV18 and TRBJ1-3; D unresolved. Germline V CDR1 and CDR2: KGHSH, LQKENI. The CDR3 consists of 16 residues. Trimming left V 3 bases short and J 0 bases short, with 12 bases between. CDR3 sequence: CASSPVALSSGNTIYF. The CDR3 region has the DNA TGTGCCAGCTCACCGGTCGCGTTGAGCTCTGGAAACACCATATATTTT.

This clone was counted between two and nine times. The chain links TRBV7-9 to TRBJ1-6; tentative D call: TRBD1 (6 bases). The length of the CDR3 is 14 residues. V lost 5 bases, J lost 10 bases, and 15 bases lay in between. Germline lookup yields CDR1 SEHNR and CDR2 FQNEAQ (reference sequence). In nucleotides, the CDR3 is TGTGCCAGCAGCAAACAGGGTTTAGGCTCACCCCTCCACTTT. It encodes CASSKQGLGSPLHF.

The V call is TRBV5-6, the J call TRBJ1-4, with unresolved D. The length of the CDR3 is 14 residues. V was cut by 4 bases and J by 7 bases, with 14 bases left in between. CDR1 is SGHDT and CDR2 is YYEEEE in the germline V gene. CDR3 protein: CASSPWEAGEKLFF. The CDR3 DNA reads TGTGCCAGCAGCCCCTGGGAGGCTGGTGAAAAACTGTTTTTT.

The chain is built from TRBV7-9 and TRBJ1-3; possible D gene TRBD1, 6 bases. V was pared by 3 bases and J by 3 bases, with 9 bases between. CDR3 length: 14 amino acids. Germline CDR1 reads SEHNR; CDR2 reads FQNEAQ (reference sequence). CDR3 nucleotides: TGTGCCAGCAGCTTCAGGGGAGTTGGAAACACCATATATTTT. Amino acid sequence: CASSFRGVGNTIYF.

The genes are TRBV10-1 and TRBJ1-1; D ambiguous. The CDR3 covers 14 residues. The V end was cut by 2 bases, the J end by 11 bases, with 18 bases between. CDR1 is WNHNN and CDR2 is SYGVQD in the germline V gene (reference sequence). The CDR3 nucleotides read TGCGCCAGCAGTGAGGGAACGGCAAGGAGTGACGCTTTCTTT. Its translation: CASSEGTARSDAFF.

This clone was seen at least ten times. The chain's CDR3 is CASSHTGQGNQPQHF. As DNA, the CDR3 is TGTGCCAGCTCACATACCGGACAGGGGAATCAGCCCCAGCATTTT. V is TRBV18 and J is TRBJ1-5, with 9 bases that match TRBD1. V lost 4 bases and J lost 4; bases outside the gene matches: 5. CDR1 is KGHSH, CDR2 LQKENI, per germline. The CDR3 length is 15 residues.

Turning to this clone: A read error may produce the germline difference seen at one junction end. V and J are TRBV5-5 and TRBJ2-7; D is ambiguous. The CDR3 is made up of 12 amino acids. Per germline, CDR1 SGHKS and CDR2 YYEKEE (reference sequence). The CDR3 is CASSRVSSEQYF. Here the CDR3 DNA reads TGTGCCAGCAGCCGCGTTTCCTCCGAGCAGTACTTC.

There are a few counts of this clone. The rearrangement uses TRBV29-1 and TRBJ1-1, with D perhaps matching TRBD1 (5 bases). CDR1 and CDR2 from the germline V gene are SQVTM and ANQGSEA. The CDR3 has 13 amino acids. V lost 4 bases and J 4 bases, leaving 13 bases between the germline ends. This CDR3 is CSVAGWGGTEAFF. The DNA for the CDR3 is TGCAGCGTTGCGGGTTGGGGGGGCACTGAAGCTTTCTTT. The full variable domain, with the rest looked up from reference TRBV29-1 and TRBJ1-1, is SAVISQKPSRDICQRGTSLTIQCQVDSQVTMMFWYRQQPGQSLTLIATANQGSEATYESGFVIDKFPISRPNLTFSTLTVSNMSPEDSSIYLCSVAGWGGTEAFFGQGTRLTVV.

The chain is built from TRBV4-1 and TRBJ2-1; D is undetermined. The CDR3 contains 15 residues. V dropped 4 bases and J dropped 0 bases, with 10 bases sitting between them. CDR1 MGHRA and CDR2 YSYEKL come from the germline V gene. CDR3 DNA: TGCGCCAGCAGCCCCTCATGGAGCTCCTACAATGAGCAGTTCTTC. This translates into CASSPSWSSYNEQFF.

This rearrangement joins TRBV6-5 to TRBJ1-1; tentatively, D is TRBD1 (5 bases). Germline V lookup: CDR1 MNHEY, CDR2 SVGAGI. Trimming shortened V by 4 bases and J by 7 bases, and 10 bases separated the two germline ends. This CDR3 spans 12 amino acids. The CDR3 nucleotides read TGTGCCAGCAGTTTAGGACACTATGAAGCTTTCTTT. As protein: CASSLGHYEAFF.

The chain uses TRBV5-4 and TRBJ1-6; TRBD1 matches at 9 bases. CDR3 length: 17 amino acids. CDR1 and CDR2 from the germline V gene are SGHNT and YYREEE (reference sequence). V gave up 4 bases and J gave up 7 bases; unmatched junction bases: 12. The CDR3 DNA sequence: TGTGCCAGCAGCCTCGTCCCGGGACAGGGAACAAATTCACCCCTCCACTTT. It translates to CASSLVPGQGTNSPLHF.

The genes are TRBV5-5 and TRBJ1-1, with 7 bases lining up with TRBD1. After removal of 4 bases from V and 0 bases from J, the junction contained 6 bases not matched to a gene. Germline CDR1 reads SGHKS; CDR2 reads YYEKEE (reference sequence). The CDR3 covers 15 residues. Here the CDR3 DNA reads TGTGCCAGCAGCGGTTTAGGGGGCCTGAACACTGAAGCTTTCTTT. Translation gives CASSGLGGLNTEAFF.